This TCR beta chain was obtained from a study of OX40 agonist ivuxolimab in advanced cancers. Study-wide points: By week 6 at 0.1 to 3.0 mg/kg, blood CD4+ and CD8+ T cells had expanded clonally.

The data were produced by immunoSEQ multiplex PCR, yet TCRdb's version contains in-frame clones alone and is incomplete. Among around 70,000 clones listed, 80% to 90% were seen once. Germline V gives CDR1 SGHRS, CDR2 YFSETQ. V lost 0 bases and J 2 bases, leaving 9 bases between the germline ends. CDR3 size: 15 residues. To note about this clone: Its antigen is unidentified.

Sequencing used CD4+ or CD8+ T cells sorted from blood, obtained in a trial of the OX40 agonist ivuxolimab. This TCR came from an adult with an advanced solid tumor such as melanoma, head and neck, liver or kidney cancer. The chain is built from TRBV5-1 and TRBJ1-3, with D possibly TRBD1 on 5 matching bases. In DNA form, the CDR3 reads TGCGCCAGCAGCTTGGAGCGGGGACCTGGAAACACCATATATTTT. It is translated as CASSLERGPGNTIYF.